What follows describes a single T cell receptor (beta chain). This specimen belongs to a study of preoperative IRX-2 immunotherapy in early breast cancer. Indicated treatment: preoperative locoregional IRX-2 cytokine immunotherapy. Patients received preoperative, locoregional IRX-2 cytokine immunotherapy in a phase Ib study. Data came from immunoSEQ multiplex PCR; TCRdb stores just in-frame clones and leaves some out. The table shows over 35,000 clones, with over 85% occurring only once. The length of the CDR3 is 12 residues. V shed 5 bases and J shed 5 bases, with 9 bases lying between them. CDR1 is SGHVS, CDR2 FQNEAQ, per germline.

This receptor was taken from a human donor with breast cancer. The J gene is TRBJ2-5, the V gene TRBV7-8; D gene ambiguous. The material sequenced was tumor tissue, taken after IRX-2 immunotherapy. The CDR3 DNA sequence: TGTGCCAGCAGCCCGTCCGTGGAGACCCAGTACTTC. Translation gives CASSPSVETQYF.